The 4 T cell receptor beta chains below come from one sample, sequenced in a study of shared clonotypes between healthy human individuals. Libraries were prepared by immunoSEQ multiplex PCR; TCRdb keeps only in-frame clonotypes and omits some of them. Here the sample spans some 470,000 clones, approximately 80% being singletons. Sequencing was performed on PBMCs. The source of these receptors is a woman aged 40 to 55 in good health. Some clones in this sample may be carry-over from other donors' samples.

The chain recombines TRBV6-4 with TRBJ2-6; TRBD1 matches 9 bases. With 2 bases clipped from V and 13 bases from J, the junction kept 6 bases outside the gene matches. This CDR3 comprises 14 residues. Germline loops: CDR1 MRHNA, CDR2 SNTAGT. The CDR3 spells CASSDGGQGWVLTF. The CDR3 nucleotides are TGTGCCAGCAGTGACGGGGGACAGGGTTGGGTCCTGACTTTC.

The chain has TRBV7-8 and TRBJ2-7; a possible D gene is TRBD1 (6 bases). Germline loops: CDR1 SGHVS, CDR2 FQNEAQ. The ends were cut back, 4 bases at V and 9 bases at J, with 25 bases in the middle. This CDR3 is built from 16 residues. CDR3 sequence: CASSYEPPGAPGGQYF. The CDR3, as DNA: TGTGCCAGCAGCTACGAGCCTCCAGGGGCCCCCGGAGGGCAGTACTTC.

The rearrangement uses TRBV28 and TRBJ2-1; 9 bases align to TRBD2. Trimming cost V 3 bases and J 5 bases; bases outside gene matches: 5. CDR1 and CDR2 from the germline V gene are MDHEN and SYDVKM. There are 15 residues in the CDR3. The CDR3 DNA sequence: TGTGCCAGCAGTTTCCGGCGGGGGGGCCACAATGAGCAGTTCTTC. It translates to CASSFRRGGHNEQFF.

V is TRBV7-2 and J is TRBJ1-5; D uncertain. The germline CDR1 and CDR2 sequences are SGHTA and FQGNSA. The CDR3 is 14 amino acids. Trimming cost V 2 bases and J 6 bases, with 11 bases left between them. The CDR3 region has the DNA TGTGCCAGCAGCTTAAGTCTTTTTGGTCAGCCCCAGCATTTT. Protein product: CASSLSLFGQPQHF.